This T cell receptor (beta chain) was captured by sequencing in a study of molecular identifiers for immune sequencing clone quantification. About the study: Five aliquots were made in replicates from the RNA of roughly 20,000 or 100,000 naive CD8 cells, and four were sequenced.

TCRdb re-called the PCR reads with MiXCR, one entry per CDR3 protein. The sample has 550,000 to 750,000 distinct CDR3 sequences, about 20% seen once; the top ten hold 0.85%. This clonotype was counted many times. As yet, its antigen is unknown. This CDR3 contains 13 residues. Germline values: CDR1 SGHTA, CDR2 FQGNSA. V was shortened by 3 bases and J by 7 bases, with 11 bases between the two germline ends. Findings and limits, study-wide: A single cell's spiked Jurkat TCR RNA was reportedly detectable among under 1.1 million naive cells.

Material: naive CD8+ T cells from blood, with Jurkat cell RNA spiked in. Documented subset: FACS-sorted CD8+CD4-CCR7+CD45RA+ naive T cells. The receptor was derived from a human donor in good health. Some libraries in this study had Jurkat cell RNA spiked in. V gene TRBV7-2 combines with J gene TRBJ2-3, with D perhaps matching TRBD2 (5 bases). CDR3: CASSFIGEYTQYF. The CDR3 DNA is TGTGCCAGCAGCTTCATCGGGGAGTATACGCAGTATTTT.